This TCR beta chain was captured in a study of control samples from healthy donors and cancer patients. Sequencing used immunoSEQ multiplex PCR; TCRdb keeps in-frame clones, though not all of them. There are over 25,000 clones in the sample; more than 75% occur only once, and about 1.5% lies in the top ten. Germline values: CDR1 SGHDN, CDR2 FVKESK. Deletions cut 0 bases from V and 1 base from J, with 9 bases between. The CDR3 is 15 amino acids. This rearrangement joins TRBV14 to TRBJ1-1; D not certain. Sequencing was performed on PBMCs. This sequence was found in a woman between 40 and 55 years old with lung cancer. The CDR3 spells CASSQDWRWNTEAFF. CDR3 in DNA: TGTGCCAGCAGCCAAGACTGGCGGTGGAACACTGAAGCTTTCTTT.